Described below is a single T cell receptor (beta chain) sequence and its context. This clonotype was counted a few times. Its binding antigen is unknown. Per-base qualities were not stored, and no clone one base away is much larger. The data were obtained in a study of spatial heterogeneity in lung cancer (dated by TCRdb to between 2017 and 2020). A note on the overall study: Beta-chain transcripts were consistently detected in greater numbers than alpha-chain transcripts, which likely reflected higher beta-chain transcript abundance. In the raw uncorrected reads, each unique combination of TCR and UMI appeared more than ten times on average. TCR repertoire features were related to nonsynonymous mutation counts determined by whole-exome sequencing of tumor tissue. TCR alpha and beta repertoires were quantitatively compared across multiple tumor regions, matched nontumor lung and blood in non-small cell lung cancer. At surgery, hundreds of tumor regions, almost 65 matched nontumor lung samples and 50 to 60 PBMC samples were TCR-sequenced for both alpha and beta chains. General conclusions and limits of the study: Additional single-cell paired TCR alpha and beta sequencing was considered necessary to confirm, at a functional level, the hypothesis that regional TCRs recognize regional mutations.

The germline V gene gives CDR1 as MNHNS and CDR2 as SASEGT. The CDR3 measures 15 amino acids from cysteine to phenylalanine. Only the CDR3 portion is preserved as DNA: 45 bases, with reading frame beginning at the first base. V sheds 6 bases and J sheds 4 bases, leaving 13 bases between their ends. The library relied on 5' RACE. Reads for this sample came from a NextSeq 500. In the TCR library protocol, a unique molecular identifier was attached to each TCR cDNA molecule so that PCR and sequencing errors could be corrected. In the source study's methods: TCR identification, UMI-based error correction and CDR3 extraction were performed with Decombinator tools. TCRs above a frequency of 2 per 1,000, corresponding to the top 1% of the tumor frequency distribution, were defined as expanded. Each repertoire was subsampled 100 times to 5,000 TCRs, after which Renyi diversity was computed with the R vegan package. To build CDR3 similarity networks, amino acid triplet string-kernel similarity was used, and CDR3s were connected when their pairwise similarity was above 0.82. In TCRdb, the public reads were trimmed at Q25 with fastp and aligned with MiXCR, with productive beta chains retained. Rows are combined by CDR3 protein, so each entry shows the most common genes and DNA. The V and J calls, along with clone size, are taken from TCRdb and not from the paper's own processing. The sample contains 3,000 to 4,000 distinct CDR3 sequences, around 6.7% of them found a single time. Roughly 20% of the sample is held by the ten biggest clonotypes.

The time point label, as the study defines it: sample taken at primary tumor resection. Without any cell sorting, TCR sequencing was performed on whole RNA extracted either from tumor and nontumor lung tissue or from cryopreserved PBMC samples. The donors were 70 or so patients from the lung TRACERx cohort who had early-stage, untreated non-small cell lung cancer. Only patients for whom sufficient RNA was available from at least two tumor regions were selected for TCR sequencing. Tumor and adjacent nontumor lung specimens were reviewed by a lung pathologist before selection. This clonotype was sampled from a male donor with early-stage non-small cell lung cancer. The rearranged chain carries TRBV6-1 and TRBJ2-6; the D gene is perhaps TRBD2, on 6 matching bases. Sequencing used normal lung tissue next to the tumor, obtained at surgery. The CDR3 loop reads CASRDGGSGANVLTF. DNA sequence: TGTGCCAGCAGAGATGGGGGGTCCGGGGCCAACGTCCTGACTTTC.